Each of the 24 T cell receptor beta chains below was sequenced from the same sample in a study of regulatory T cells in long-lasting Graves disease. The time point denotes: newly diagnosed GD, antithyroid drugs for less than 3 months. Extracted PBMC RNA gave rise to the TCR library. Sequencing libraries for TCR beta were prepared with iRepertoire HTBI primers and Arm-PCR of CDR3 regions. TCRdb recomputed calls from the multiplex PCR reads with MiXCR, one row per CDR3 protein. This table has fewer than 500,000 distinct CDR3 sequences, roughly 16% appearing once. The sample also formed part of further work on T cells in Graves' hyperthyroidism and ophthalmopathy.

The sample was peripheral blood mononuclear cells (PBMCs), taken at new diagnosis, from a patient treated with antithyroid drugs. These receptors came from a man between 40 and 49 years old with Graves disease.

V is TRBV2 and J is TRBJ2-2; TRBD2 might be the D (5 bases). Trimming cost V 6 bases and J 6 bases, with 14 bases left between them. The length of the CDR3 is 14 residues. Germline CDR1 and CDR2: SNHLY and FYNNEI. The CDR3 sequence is CASSDSSFAGELFF. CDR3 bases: TGTGCCAGCAGCGACTCTAGCTTCGCCGGGGAGCTGTTTTTT.

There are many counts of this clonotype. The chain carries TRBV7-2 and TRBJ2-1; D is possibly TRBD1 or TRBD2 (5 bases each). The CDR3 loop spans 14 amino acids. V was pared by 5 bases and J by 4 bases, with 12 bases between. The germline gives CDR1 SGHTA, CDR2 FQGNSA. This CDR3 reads CASSPTGTYNEQFF. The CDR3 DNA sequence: TGTGCCAGCAGCCCTACCGGGACGTACAATGAGCAGTTCTTC.

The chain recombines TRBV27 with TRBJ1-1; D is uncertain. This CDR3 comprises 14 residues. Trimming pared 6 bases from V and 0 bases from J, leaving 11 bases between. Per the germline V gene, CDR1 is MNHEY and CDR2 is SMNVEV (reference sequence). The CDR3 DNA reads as TGTGCCAGCAGACTAGGATTGATGAACACTGAAGCTTTCTTT. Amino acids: CASRLGLMNTEAFF.

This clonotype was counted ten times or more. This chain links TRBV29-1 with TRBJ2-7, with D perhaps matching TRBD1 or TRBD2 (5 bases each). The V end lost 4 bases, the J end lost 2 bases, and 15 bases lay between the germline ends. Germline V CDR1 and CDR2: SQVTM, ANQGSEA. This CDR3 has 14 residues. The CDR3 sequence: CSVVRDPDPYEQYF. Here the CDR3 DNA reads TGCAGCGTTGTCCGGGACCCGGACCCCTACGAGCAGTACTTC.

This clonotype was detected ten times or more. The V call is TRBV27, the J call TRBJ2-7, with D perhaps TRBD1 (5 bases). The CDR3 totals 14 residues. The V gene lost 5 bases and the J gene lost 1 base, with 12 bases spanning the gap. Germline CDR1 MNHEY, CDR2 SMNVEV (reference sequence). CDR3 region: CASSLRTSSYEQYF. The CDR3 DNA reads TGTGCCAGCAGTCTCCGGACATCTTCCTACGAGCAGTACTTC.

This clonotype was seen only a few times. The CDR3 sequence is CASSEPGLGVTDTQYF. Written as DNA, the CDR3 is TGCGCCAGCAGCGAACCGGGACTGGGCGTCACAGATACGCAGTATTTT. The V gene is TRBV5-1, the J gene TRBJ2-3, with a weak D call TRBD2 (6 bases). CDR3 length: 16 residues. The germline V gene encodes CDR1 SGHRS and CDR2 YFSETQ. Deletions cut 4 bases from V and 2 bases from J, with 17 bases between. Filled out from reference TRBV5-1 and TRBJ2-3, the complete variable domain reads KAGVTQTPRYLIKTRGQQVTLSCSPISGHRSVSWYQQTPGQGLQFLFEYFSETQRNKGNFPGRFSGRQFSNSRSEMNVSTLELGDSALYLCASSEPGLGVTDTQYFGPGTRLTVL.

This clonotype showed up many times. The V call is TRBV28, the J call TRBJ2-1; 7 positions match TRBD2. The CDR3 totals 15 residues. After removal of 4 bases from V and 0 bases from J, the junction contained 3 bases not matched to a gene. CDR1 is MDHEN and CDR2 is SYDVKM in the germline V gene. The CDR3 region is CASSSRGVSYNEQFF. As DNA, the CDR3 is TGTGCCAGCAGTTCCCGGGGGGTCTCCTACAATGAGCAGTTCTTC.

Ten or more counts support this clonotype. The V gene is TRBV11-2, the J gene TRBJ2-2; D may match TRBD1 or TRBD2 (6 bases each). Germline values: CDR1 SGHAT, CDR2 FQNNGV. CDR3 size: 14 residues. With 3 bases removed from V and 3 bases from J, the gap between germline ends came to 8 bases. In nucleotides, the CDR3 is TGTGCCAGCAGCTTGGAGGGGGACACCGGGGAGCTGTTTTTT. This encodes CASSLEGDTGELFF.

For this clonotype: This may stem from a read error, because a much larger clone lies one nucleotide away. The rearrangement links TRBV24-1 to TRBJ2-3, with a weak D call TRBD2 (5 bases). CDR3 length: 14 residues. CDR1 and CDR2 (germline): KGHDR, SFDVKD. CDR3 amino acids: CTTSWTPEADTQYF. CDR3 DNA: TGTACCACCAGTTGGACTCCCGAGGCAGATACGCAGTATTTT.

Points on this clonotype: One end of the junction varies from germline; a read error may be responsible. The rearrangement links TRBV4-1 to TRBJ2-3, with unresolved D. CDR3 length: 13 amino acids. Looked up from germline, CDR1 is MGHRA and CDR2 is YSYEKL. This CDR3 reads CASSQVPPDPQYF. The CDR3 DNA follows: TGCGCCAGCAGCCAAGTCCCTCCAGATCCGCAGTATTTT.

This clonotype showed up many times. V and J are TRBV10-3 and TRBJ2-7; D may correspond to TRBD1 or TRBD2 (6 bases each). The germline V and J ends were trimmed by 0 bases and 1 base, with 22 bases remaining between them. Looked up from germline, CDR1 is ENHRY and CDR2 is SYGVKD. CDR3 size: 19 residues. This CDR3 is CAISESTRAGADHSYEQYF. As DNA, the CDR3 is TGTGCCATCAGTGAGTCGACTAGGGCAGGGGCCGACCATTCCTACGAGCAGTACTTC.

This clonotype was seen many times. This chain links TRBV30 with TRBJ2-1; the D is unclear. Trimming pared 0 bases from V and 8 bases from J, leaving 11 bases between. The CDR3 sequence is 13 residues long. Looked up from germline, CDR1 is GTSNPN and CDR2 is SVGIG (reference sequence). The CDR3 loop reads CAWSVFLVDEQFF. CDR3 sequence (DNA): TGTGCCTGGAGTGTATTTCTCGTCGATGAGCAGTTCTTC.

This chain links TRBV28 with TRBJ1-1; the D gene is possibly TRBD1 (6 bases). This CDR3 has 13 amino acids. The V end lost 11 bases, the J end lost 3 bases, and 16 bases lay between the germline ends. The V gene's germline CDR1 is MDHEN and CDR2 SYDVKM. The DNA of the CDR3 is TGTGCCGCTCCGCCCGGGGGGCACACTGAAGCTTTCTTT. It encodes CAAPPGGHTEAFF.

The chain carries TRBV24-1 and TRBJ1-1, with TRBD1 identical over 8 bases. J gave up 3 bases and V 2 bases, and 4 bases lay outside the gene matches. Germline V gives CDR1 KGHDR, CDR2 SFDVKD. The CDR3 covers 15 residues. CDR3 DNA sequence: TGTGCCACCAGTGATTCCGGACAGGGTTACACTGAAGCTTTCTTT. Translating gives CATSDSGQGYTEAFF.

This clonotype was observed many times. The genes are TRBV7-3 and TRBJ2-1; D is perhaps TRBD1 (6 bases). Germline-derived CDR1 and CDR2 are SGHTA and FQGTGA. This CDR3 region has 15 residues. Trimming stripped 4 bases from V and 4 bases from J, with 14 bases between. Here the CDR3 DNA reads TGTGCCAGCAGCTCCTCACAGGGAGTATACAATGAGCAGTTCTTC. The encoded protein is CASSSSQGVYNEQFF.

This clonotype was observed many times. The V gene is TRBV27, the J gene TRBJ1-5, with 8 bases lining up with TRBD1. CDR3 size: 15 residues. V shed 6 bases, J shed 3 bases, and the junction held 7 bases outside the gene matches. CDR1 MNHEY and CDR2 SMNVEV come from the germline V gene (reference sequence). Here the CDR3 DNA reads TGTGCCAGCAGGACGACAGGGGCGATCAATCAGCCCCAGCATTTT. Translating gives CASRTTGAINQPQHF.

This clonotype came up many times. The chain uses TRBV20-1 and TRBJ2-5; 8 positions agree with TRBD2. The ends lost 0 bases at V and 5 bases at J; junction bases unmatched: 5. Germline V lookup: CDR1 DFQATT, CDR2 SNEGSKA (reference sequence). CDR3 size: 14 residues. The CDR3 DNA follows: TGCAGTGCTAGAGATGGGCGCGGGGGGGAGACCCAGTACTTC. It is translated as CSARDGRGGETQYF.

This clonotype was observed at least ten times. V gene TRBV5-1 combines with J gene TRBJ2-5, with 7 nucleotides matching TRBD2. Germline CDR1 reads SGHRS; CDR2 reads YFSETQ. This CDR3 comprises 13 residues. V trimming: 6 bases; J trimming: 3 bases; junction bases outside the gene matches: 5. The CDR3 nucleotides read TGCGCCAGCATGGCTCTAGCGGAAGAGACCCAGTACTTC. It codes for CASMALAEETQYF.

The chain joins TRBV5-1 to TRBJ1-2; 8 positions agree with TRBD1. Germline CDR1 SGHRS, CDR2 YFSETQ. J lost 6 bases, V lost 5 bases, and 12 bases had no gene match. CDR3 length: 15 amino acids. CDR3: CASRDQGALRDGYTF. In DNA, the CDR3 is TGCGCCAGCAGGGATCAGGGGGCCCTACGGGATGGCTACACCTTC.

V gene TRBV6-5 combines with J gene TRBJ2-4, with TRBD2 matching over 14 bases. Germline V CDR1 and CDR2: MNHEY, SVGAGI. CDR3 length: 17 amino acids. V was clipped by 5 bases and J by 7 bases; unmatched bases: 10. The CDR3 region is CASSARGLAGAGNIQYF. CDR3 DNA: TGTGCCAGCAGTGCACGGGGACTAGCGGGAGCAGGGAACATTCAGTACTTC.

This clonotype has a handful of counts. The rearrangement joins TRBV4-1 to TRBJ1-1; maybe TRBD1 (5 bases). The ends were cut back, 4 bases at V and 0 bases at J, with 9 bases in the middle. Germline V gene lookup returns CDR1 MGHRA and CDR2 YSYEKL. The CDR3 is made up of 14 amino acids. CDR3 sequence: CASSLSQVNTEAFF. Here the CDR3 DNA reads TGCGCCAGCAGCCTCTCACAGGTGAACACTGAAGCTTTCTTT.

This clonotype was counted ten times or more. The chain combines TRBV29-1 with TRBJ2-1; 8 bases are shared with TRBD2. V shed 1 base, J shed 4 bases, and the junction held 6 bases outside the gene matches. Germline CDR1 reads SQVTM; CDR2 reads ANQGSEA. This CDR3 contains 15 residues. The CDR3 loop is CSVEGSSGLYNEQFF. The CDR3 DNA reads TGCAGCGTTGAAGGATCTAGCGGGCTTTACAATGAGCAGTTCTTC.

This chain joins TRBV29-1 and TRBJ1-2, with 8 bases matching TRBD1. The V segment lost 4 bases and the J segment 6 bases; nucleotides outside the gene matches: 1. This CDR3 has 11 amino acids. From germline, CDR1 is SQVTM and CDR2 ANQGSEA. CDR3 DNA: TGCAGCGTTGGGACAGGGAATGGCTACACCTTC. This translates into CSVGTGNGYTF.

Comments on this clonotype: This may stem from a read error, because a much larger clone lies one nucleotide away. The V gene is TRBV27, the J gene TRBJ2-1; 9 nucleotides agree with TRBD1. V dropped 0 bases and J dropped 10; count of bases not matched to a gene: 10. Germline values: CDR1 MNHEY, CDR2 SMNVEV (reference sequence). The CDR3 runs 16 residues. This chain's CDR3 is CASSLSRGTGRNEQFF. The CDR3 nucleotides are TGTGCCAGCAGTTTATCGCGGGGGACAGGGCGGAACGAGCAGTTCTTC.